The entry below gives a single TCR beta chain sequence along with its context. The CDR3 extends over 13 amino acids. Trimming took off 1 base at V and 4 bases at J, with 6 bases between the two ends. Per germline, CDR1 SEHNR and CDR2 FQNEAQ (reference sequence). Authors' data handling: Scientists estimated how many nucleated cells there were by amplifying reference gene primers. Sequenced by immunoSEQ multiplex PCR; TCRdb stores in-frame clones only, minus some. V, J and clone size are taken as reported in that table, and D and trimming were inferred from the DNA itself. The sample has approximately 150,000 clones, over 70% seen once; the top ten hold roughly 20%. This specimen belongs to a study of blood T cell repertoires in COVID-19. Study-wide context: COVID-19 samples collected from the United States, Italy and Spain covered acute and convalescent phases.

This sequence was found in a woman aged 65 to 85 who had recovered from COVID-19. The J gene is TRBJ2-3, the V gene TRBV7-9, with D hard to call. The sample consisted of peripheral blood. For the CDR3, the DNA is TGTGCCAGCAGCTTAGTTTCATCAGATACGCAGTATTTT. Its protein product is CASSLVSSDTQYF.